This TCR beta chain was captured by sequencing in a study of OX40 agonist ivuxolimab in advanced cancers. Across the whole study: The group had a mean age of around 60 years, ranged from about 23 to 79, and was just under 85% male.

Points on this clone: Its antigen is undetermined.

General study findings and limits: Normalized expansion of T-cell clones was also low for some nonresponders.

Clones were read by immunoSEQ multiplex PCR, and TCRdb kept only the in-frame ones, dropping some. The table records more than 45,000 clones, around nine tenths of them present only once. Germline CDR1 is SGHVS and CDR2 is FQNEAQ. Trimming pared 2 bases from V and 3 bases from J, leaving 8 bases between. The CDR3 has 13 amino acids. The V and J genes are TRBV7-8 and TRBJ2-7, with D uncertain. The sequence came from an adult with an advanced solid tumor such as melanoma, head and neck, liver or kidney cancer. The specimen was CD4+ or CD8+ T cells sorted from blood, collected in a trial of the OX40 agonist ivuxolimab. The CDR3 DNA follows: TGTGCCAGCAGCTTAAGGGTAAACTACGAGCAGTACTTC. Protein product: CASSLRVNYEQYF. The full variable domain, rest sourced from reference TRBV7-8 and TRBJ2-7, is GAGVSQSPRYKVAKRGQDVALRCDPISGHVSLFWYQQALGQGPEFLTYFQNEAQLDKSGLPSDRFFAERPEGSVSTLKIQRTQQEDSAVYLCASSLRVNYEQYFGPGTRLTVT.